The entry that follows covers one T cell receptor (beta chain) sequence. Exposed study participants had met a COVID-19 case within 2 weeks before entry. V gave up 4 bases and J gave up 10 bases; unmatched junction bases: 20. Germline V gives CDR1 SGHRS, CDR2 YFSETQ. The CDR3 totals 18 residues. The source of the sample is a study of blood T cell repertoires in COVID-19. About the research overall: From T cells, B-cell-depleted T cells, or PBMCs came the material, which was cDNA or gDNA.

This table comes from immunoSEQ multiplex PCR, and its TCRdb copy is limited to in-frame clones, with some not included. The sample includes approximately 310,000 clones, 85% of them seen just once. The genes are TRBV5-1 and TRBJ1-2; 12 bases align to TRBD1. Sequenced input: PBMCs or T cells enriched from blood (not recorded which). The TCR was taken from a woman aged 25 to 45 who had been exposed to COVID-19. CDR3 amino acids: CASSHDAGTGGWPPDYTF. CDR3 nucleotide sequence: TGCGCCAGCAGCCATGACGCCGGGACAGGGGGCTGGCCCCCTGACTACACCTTC.